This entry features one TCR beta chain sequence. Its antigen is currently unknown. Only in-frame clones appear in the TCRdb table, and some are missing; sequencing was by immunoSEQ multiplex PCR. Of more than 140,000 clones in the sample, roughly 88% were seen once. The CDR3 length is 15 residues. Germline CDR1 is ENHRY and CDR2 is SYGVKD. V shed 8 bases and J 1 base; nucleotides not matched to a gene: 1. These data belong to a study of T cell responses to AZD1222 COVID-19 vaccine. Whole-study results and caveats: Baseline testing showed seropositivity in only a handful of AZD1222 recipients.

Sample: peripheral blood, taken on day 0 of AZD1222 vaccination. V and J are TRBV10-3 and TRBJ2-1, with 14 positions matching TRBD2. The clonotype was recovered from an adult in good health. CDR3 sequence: CAIGTSGSSYNEQFF. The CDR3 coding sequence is TGTGCCATCGGGACTAGCGGGAGTTCCTACAATGAGCAGTTCTTC.